This T cell receptor beta chain was found in a study of cytomegalovirus exposure and HLA in healthy donors. Concerning this clone: Its specificity is unknown.

Sequencing used immunoSEQ multiplex PCR; TCRdb keeps in-frame clones, though not all of them. The sample records some 76,000 clones, 94% being singletons. Study-wide results and limits: Many donors shared some public TCRs, even though most TCR sequences were rare.

V shed 1 base, J shed 3 bases, and the junction held 0 bases outside the gene matches. Per the germline V gene, CDR1 is SGHTA and CDR2 is FQGNSA. The CDR3 runs to 14 residues. The rearrangement joins TRBV7-2 to TRBJ2-3; TRBD2 aligns across 8 bases. This clonotype was sampled from a young woman in good health and CMV-seropositive. Specimen: PBMCs. CDR3 region: CASSLGGRTDTQYF. DNA for the CDR3: TGTGCCAGCAGCTTAGGCGGGAGGACAGATACGCAGTATTTT.